These 12 T cell receptor beta chains came from one sample sequenced in a study of OX40 agonist ivuxolimab in advanced cancers. The data were produced by immunoSEQ multiplex PCR, yet TCRdb's version contains in-frame clones alone and is incomplete. The table lists approximately 42,000 clones, 88% of them singletons. Sequencing was performed on CD4+ or CD8+ T cells sorted from blood, taken in a trial of the OX40 agonist ivuxolimab. These TCRs come from an adult with an advanced solid tumor such as melanoma, head and neck, liver or kidney cancer.

The chain has TRBV6-1 and TRBJ1-5, with TRBD1 as a possible D gene (6 bases). The CDR3 is 15 residues long. Germline values: CDR1 MNHNS, CDR2 SASEGT. The V and J ends lost 8 bases and 4 bases respectively, with 18 bases between them. CDR3 residues: CASVGGVTGNQPQHF. CDR3 DNA sequence: TGTGCCAGCGTGGGGGGGGTTACAGGGAATCAGCCCCAGCATTTT.

This rearrangement joins TRBV19 to TRBJ2-2; D perhaps matches TRBD1 (5 bases). The germline V gene has CDR1 LNHDA and CDR2 SQIVND (reference sequence). The CDR3 spans 15 residues. Between the trimmed V and J ends, which lost 4 bases and 4 bases, there was a span of 13 bases. The CDR3 region is CASSSQGFGTGELFF. In DNA form, the CDR3 reads TGTGCCAGTAGTAGCCAGGGATTTGGCACCGGGGAGCTGTTTTTT. Complete variable domain (other parts from reference TRBV19 and TRBJ2-2): DGGITQSPKYLFRKEGQNVTLSCEQNLNHDAMYWYRQDPGQGLRLIYYSQIVNDFQKGDIAEGYSVSREKKESFPLTVTSAQKNPTAFYLCASSSQGFGTGELFFGEGSRLTVL.

The chain uses TRBV7-3 and TRBJ1-1; no firm D call. V was trimmed by 5 bases and J by 1 base, leaving 8 bases between them. Germline V gene lookup returns CDR1 SGHTA and CDR2 FQGTGA. The CDR3 totals 13 residues. The CDR3 loop is CASSTGKNTEAFF. The CDR3, as DNA: TGTGCCAGCAGCACGGGAAAGAACACTGAAGCTTTCTTT.

This chain links TRBV27 with TRBJ1-5; D possibly corresponds to TRBD1 (6 bases). V lost 9 bases and J lost 3, with 18 bases in between. This CDR3 has 15 residues. Germline CDR1 reads MNHEY; CDR2 reads SMNVEV (reference sequence). CDR3 loop: CASQRAGTINQPQHF. CDR3 DNA sequence: TGTGCCAGTCAAAGGGCGGGGACAATCAATCAGCCCCAGCATTTT.

This rearrangement joins TRBV4-2 to TRBJ2-6; 7 nucleotides match TRBD2. This CDR3 comprises 16 residues. After removal of 0 bases from V and 3 bases from J, the junction contained 2 bases not matched to a gene. The germline V gene has CDR1 LGHNA and CDR2 YNFKEQ. CDR3 protein: CASSQEGGSGANVLTF. In nucleotides, the CDR3 is TGTGCCAGCAGCCAAGAGGGAGGGAGTGGGGCCAACGTCCTGACTTTC.

This chain joins TRBV7-6 and TRBJ1-3; 8 positions agree with TRBD1. This CDR3 has 15 residues. Looked up from germline, CDR1 is SGHVS and CDR2 is FNYEAQ. V gave up 5 bases and J gave up 0 bases; unmatched junction bases: 3. CDR3 protein: CASSTGTGSGNTIYF. CDR3 coding DNA: TGTGCCAGCAGCACTGGGACAGGCTCTGGAAACACCATATATTTT.

This clone was seen more than once but under ten times. The chain carries TRBV5-1 and TRBJ2-4, with 7 bases fitting TRBD1. The germline V gene encodes CDR1 SGHRS and CDR2 YFSETQ. Losses at the gene ends were 0 bases for V and 1 base for J; bases not matched to a gene: 1. CDR3 length: 15 residues. The CDR3 DNA sequence: TGCGCCAGCAGCTTGGGACAGGGTGCCAAAAACATTCAGTACTTC. Encoded protein: CASSLGQGAKNIQYF.

J is TRBJ1-5 and V is TRBV4-3; possibly TRBD1 for D (5 bases). The CDR3 is made up of 16 amino acids. CDR1 is LGHNA, CDR2 YSLEER, per germline. The germline V and J ends were trimmed by 1 base and 5 bases, with 15 bases remaining between them. The DNA of the CDR3 is TGCGCCAGCAGCCAAGGTCCGGGGGGTATCGATCAGCCCCAGCATTTT. Translated: CASSQGPGGIDQPQHF.

The rearrangement links TRBV29-1 to TRBJ1-1; the match to TRBD1 covers 9 bases. The V gene's germline CDR1 is SQVTM and CDR2 ANQGSEA. The CDR3 has 15 amino acids. The V and J ends lost 6 bases and 1 base, in that order; junction bases with no gene match: 9. The CDR3 DNA is TGCAGCGTAGTCCCGGGACAGGGACCGAACACTGAAGCTTTCTTT. Its protein is CSVVPGQGPNTEAFF.

The rearrangement uses TRBV14 and TRBJ2-3; TRBD2 agrees at 9 bases. Germline V gene lookup returns CDR1 SGHDN and CDR2 FVKESK. The CDR3 is made up of 15 amino acids. V lost 8 bases, J lost 1 base, and 7 bases stayed unmatched. The CDR3 is CASGELAGRTDTQYF. The CDR3 nucleotides are TGTGCCAGCGGAGAACTAGCGGGTCGCACAGATACGCAGTATTTT.

CDR3 bases: TGTGCCACCGCAGGGGGAGGGCATGAGCAGTTCTTC. This translates into CATAGGGHEQFF. V is TRBV6-1 and J is TRBJ2-1; D is perhaps TRBD1 or TRBD2 (7 bases each). Trimming shortened V by 10 bases and J by 8 bases, and 15 bases separated the two germline ends. The CDR3 is made up of 12 amino acids. Germline V gene data show CDR1 as MNHNS and CDR2 as SASEGT.

This rearrangement joins TRBV19 to TRBJ1-6, with D possibly being TRBD1 (5 bases). CDR3 size: 15 residues. Germline V CDR1 and CDR2: LNHDA, SQIVND (reference sequence). V was clipped by 3 bases and J by 9 bases, with 15 bases between them. CDR3 sequence: CASSIGGIDGSPLHF. CDR3 DNA: TGTGCCAGTAGTATCGGGGGGATCGACGGTTCACCCCTCCACTTT.